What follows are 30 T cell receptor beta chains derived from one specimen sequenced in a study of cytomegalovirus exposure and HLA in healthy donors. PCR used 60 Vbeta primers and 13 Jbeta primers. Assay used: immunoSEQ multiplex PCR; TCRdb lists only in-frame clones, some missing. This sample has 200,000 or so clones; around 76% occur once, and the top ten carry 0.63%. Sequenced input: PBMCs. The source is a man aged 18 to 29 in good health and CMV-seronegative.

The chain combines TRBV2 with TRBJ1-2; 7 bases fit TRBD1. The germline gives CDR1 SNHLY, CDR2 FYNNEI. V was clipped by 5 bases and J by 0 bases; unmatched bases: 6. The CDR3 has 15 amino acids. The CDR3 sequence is CASSTRQGANYGYTF. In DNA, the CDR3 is TGTGCCAGCAGTACCCGACAGGGAGCTAACTATGGCTACACCTTC.

This chain's CDR3 is CASSLRNTGELFF. For the CDR3, the DNA is TGTGCCAGCAGCCTACGGAACACCGGGGAGCTGTTTTTT. V is TRBV7-3 and J is TRBJ2-2; D gene ambiguous. The CDR3 is made up of 13 amino acids. The germline gives CDR1 SGHTA, CDR2 FQGTGA. Between the trimmed V and J ends, which lost 5 bases and 1 base, there was a span of 5 bases.

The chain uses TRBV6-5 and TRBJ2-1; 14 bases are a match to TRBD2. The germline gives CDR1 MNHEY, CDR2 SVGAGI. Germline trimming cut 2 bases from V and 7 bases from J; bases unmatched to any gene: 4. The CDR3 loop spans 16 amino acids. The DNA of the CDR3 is TGTGCCAGCAGTTACCTTAGACTAGCGGGAGGGAATGAGCAGTTCTTC. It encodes CASSYLRLAGGNEQFF.

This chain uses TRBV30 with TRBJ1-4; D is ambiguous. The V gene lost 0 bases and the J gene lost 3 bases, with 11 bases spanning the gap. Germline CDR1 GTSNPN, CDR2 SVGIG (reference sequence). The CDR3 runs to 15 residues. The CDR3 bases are TGTGCCTGGAGTGTAACGGGTGCGGCTAATGAAAAACTGTTTTTT. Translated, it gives CAWSVTGAANEKLFF.

CDR3 in amino acids: CASSPSSSYNEQFF. The CDR3 nucleotides read TGTGCCAGCAGTCCGAGTAGCTCCTACAATGAGCAGTTCTTC. This chain uses TRBV6-6 with TRBJ2-1; D gene uncertain. The CDR3 consists of 14 residues. Germline V gene lookup returns CDR1 MNHNY and CDR2 SVGAGI (reference sequence). Trimming took off 5 bases at V and 0 bases at J, with 8 bases between the two ends.

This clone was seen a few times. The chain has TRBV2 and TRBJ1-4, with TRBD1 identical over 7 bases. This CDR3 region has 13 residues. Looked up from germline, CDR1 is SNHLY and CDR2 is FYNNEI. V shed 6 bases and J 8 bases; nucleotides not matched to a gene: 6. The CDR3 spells CASSRTGAEKLFF. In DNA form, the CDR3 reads TGTGCCAGCAGCAGGACAGGTGCGGAAAAACTGTTTTTT.

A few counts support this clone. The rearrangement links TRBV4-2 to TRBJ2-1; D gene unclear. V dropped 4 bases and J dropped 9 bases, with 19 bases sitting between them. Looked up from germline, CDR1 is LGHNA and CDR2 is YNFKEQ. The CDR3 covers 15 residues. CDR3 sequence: CASSPGGVRLGEQFF. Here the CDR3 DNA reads TGTGCCAGCAGCCCCGGTGGAGTTCGGCTCGGTGAGCAGTTCTTC.

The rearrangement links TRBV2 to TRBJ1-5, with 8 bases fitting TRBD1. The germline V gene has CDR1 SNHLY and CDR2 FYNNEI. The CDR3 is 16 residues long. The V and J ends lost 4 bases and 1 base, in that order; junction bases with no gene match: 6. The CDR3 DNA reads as TGTGCCAGCAGTGCGGGCAGGGGGCTAAGCAATCAGCCCCAGCATTTT. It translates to CASSAGRGLSNQPQHF.

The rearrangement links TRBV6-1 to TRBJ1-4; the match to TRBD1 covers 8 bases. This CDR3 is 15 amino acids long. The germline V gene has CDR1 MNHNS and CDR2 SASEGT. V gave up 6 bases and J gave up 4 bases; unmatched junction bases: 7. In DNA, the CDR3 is TGTGCCAGCAGGAGGACAGGGCTAAGTAATGAAAAACTGTTTTTT. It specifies CASRRTGLSNEKLFF.

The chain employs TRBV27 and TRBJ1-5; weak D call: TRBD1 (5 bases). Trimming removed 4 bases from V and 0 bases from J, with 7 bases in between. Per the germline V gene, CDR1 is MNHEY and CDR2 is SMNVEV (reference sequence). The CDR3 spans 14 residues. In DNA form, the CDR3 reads TGTGCCAGCAGTTCGGGGGGTAGCAATCAGCCCCAGCATTTT. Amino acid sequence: CASSSGGSNQPQHF.

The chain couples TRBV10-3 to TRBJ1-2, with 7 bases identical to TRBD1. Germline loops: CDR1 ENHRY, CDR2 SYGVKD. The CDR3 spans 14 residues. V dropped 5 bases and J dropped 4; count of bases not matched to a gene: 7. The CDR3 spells CAISPGGFGYGYTF. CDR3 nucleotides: TGTGCCATCAGTCCAGGGGGGTTCGGCTATGGCTACACCTTC.

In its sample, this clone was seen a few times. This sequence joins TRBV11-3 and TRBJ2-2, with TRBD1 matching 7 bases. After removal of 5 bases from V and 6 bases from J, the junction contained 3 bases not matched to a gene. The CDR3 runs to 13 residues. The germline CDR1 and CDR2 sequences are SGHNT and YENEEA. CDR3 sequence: CASSIQGAGELFF. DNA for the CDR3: TGTGCCAGCAGCATTCAGGGGGCCGGGGAGCTGTTTTTT.

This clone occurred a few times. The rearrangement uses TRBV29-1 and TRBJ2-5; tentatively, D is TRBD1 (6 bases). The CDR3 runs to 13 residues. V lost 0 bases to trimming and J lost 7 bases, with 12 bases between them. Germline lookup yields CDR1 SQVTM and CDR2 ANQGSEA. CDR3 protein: CSVEEGGARTQYF. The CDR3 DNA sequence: TGCAGCGTTGAAGAAGGGGGTGCCCGGACCCAGTACTTC.

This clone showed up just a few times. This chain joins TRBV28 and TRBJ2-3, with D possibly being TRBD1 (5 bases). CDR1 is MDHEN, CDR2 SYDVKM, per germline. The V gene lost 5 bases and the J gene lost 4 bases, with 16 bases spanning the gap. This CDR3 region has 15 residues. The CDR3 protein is CASSPSTDTADTQYF. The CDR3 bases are TGTGCCAGCAGTCCCAGTACGGACACCGCAGATACGCAGTATTTT.

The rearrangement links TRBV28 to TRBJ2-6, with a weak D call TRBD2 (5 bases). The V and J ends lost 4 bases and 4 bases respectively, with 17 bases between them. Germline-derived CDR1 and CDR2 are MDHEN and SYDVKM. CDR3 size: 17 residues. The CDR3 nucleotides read TGTGCCAGCAGTTCCCGCCATGGAGGTACCGGGGCCAACGTCCTGACTTTC. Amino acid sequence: CASSSRHGGTGANVLTF. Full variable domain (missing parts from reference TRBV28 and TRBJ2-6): DVKVTQSSRYLVKRTGEKVFLECVQDMDHENMFWYRQDPGLGLRLIYFSYDVKMKEKGDIPEGYSVSREKKERFSLILESASTNQTSMYLCASSSRHGGTGANVLTFGAGSRLTVL.

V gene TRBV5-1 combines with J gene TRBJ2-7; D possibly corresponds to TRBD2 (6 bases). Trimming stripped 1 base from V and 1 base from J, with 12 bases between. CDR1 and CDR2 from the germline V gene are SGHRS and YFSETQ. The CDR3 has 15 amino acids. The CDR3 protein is CASSLNGRGSYEQYF. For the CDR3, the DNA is TGCGCCAGCAGCTTGAACGGGAGAGGTTCCTACGAGCAGTACTTC.

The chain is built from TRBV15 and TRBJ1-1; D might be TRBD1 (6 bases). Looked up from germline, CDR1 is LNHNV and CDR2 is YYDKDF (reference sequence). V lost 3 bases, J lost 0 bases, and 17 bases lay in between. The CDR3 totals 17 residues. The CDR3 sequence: CATSSPRTDLMNTEAFF. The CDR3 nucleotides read TGTGCCACCAGCAGTCCTCGGACAGACCTAATGAACACTGAAGCTTTCTTT.

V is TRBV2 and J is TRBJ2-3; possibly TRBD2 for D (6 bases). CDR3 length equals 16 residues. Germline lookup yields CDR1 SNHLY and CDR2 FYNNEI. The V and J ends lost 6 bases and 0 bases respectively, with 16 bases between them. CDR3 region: CASRQLWRGSTDTQYF. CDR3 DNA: TGTGCCAGCAGACAACTATGGCGGGGAAGCACAGATACGCAGTATTTT.

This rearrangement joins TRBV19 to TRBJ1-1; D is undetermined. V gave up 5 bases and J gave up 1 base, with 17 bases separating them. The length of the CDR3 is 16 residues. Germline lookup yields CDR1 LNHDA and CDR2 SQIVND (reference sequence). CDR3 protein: CASSAIAGQPNTEAFF. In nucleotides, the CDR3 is TGTGCCAGTAGTGCGATTGCCGGTCAACCGAACACTGAAGCTTTCTTT.

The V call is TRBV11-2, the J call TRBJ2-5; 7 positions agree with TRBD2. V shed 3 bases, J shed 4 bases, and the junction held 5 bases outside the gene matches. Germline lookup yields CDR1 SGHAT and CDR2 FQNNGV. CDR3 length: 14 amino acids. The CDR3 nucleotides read TGTGCCAGCAGCTTTGCGGGAGCACCAGAGACCCAGTACTTC. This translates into CASSFAGAPETQYF.

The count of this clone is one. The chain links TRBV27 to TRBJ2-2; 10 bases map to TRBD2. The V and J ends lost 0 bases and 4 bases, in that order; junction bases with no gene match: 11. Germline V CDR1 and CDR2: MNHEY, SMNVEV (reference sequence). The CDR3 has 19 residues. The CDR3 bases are TGTGCCAGCAGTTTATCTTTCCCTAGCGGGAGCCGTAGCACCGGGGAGCTGTTTTTT. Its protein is CASSLSFPSGSRSTGELFF.

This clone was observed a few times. DNA for the CDR3: TGTGCCAGCAGCCCGACAGGGACGGGTGAGCAGTACTTC. Amino acid sequence: CASSPTGTGEQYF. This chain uses TRBV11-1 with TRBJ2-7; TRBD1 matches at 7 bases. Germline V gives CDR1 SGHAT, CDR2 FQDESV (reference sequence). CDR3 length: 13 amino acids. V lost 5 bases, J lost 7 bases, and 8 bases stayed unmatched.

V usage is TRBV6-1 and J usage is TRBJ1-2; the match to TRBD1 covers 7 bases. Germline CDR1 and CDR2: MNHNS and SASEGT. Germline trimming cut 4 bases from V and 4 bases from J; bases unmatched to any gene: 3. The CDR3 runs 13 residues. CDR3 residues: CASSVRQGYGYTF. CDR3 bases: TGTGCCAGCAGTGTCAGACAGGGCTATGGCTACACCTTC.

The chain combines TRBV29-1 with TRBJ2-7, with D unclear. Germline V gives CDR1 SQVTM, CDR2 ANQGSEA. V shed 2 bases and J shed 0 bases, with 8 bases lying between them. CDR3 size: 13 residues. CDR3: CSVELPSSYEQYF. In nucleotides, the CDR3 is TGCAGCGTTGAACTTCCGAGCTCCTACGAGCAGTACTTC.

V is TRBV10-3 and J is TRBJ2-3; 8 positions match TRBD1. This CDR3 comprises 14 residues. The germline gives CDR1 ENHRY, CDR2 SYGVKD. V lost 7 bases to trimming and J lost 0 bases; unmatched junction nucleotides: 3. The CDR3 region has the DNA TGTGCCATCACACAGGGGGTGAGCACAGATACGCAGTATTTT. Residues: CAITQGVSTDTQYF.

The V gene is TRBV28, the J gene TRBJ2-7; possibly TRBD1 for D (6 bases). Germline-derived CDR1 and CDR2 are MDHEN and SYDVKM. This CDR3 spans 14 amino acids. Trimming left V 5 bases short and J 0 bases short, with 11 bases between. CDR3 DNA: TGTGCCAGCAGTCATAGGGGGAACTCCTACGAGCAGTACTTC. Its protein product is CASSHRGNSYEQYF.

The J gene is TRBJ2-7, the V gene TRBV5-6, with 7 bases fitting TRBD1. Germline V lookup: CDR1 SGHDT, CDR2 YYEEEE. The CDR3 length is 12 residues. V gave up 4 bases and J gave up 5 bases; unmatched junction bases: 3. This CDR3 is CASSKQGNEQYF. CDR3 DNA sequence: TGTGCCAGCAGCAAACAGGGGAACGAGCAGTACTTC. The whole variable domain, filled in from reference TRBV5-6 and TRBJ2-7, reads DAGVTQSPTHLIKTRGQQVTLRCSPKSGHDTVSWYQQALGQGPQFIFQYYEEEERQRGNFPDRFSGHQFPNYSSELNVNALLLGDSALYLCASSKQGNEQYFGPGTRLTVT.

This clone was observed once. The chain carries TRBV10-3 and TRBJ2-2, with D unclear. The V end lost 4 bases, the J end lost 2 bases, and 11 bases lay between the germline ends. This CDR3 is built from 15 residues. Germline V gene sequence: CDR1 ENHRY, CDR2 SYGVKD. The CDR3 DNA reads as TGTGCCATCAGTGGTGGCGGCCCAAACACCGGGGAGCTGTTTTTT. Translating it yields CAISGGGPNTGELFF.

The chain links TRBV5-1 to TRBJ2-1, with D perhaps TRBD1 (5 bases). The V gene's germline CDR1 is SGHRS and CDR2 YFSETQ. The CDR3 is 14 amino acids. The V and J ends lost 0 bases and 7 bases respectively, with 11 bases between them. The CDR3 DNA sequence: TGCGCCAGCAGCTTGGATGCCAGACAGAATGAGCAGTTCTTC. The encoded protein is CASSLDARQNEQFF. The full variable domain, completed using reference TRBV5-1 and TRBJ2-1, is KAGVTQTPRYLIKTRGQQVTLSCSPISGHRSVSWYQQTPGQGLQFLFEYFSETQRNKGNFPGRFSGRQFSNSRSEMNVSTLELGDSALYLCASSLDARQNEQFFGPGTRLTVL.

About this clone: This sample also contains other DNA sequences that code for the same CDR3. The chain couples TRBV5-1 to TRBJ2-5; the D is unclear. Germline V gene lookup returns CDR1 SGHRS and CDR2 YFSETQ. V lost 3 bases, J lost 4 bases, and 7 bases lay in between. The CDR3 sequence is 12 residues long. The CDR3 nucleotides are TGCGCCAGCAGCTCCGGTGGAGAGACCCAGTACTTC. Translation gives CASSSGGETQYF.